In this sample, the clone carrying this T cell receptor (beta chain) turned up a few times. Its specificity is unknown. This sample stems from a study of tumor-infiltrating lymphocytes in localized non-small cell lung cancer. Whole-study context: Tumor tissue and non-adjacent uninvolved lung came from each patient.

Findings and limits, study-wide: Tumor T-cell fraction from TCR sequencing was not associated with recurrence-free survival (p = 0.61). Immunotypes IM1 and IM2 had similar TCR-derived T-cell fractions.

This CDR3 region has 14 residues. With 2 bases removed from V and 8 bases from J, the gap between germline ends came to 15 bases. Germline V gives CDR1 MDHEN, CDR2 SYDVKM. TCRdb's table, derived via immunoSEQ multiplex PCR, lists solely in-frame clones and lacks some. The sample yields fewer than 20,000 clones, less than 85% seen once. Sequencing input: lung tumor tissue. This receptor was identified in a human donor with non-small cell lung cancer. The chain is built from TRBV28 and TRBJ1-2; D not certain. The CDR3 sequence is CASSLPGITMGYTF. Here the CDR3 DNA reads TGTGCCAGCAGTTTACCGGGAATCACTATGGGCTACACCTTC.